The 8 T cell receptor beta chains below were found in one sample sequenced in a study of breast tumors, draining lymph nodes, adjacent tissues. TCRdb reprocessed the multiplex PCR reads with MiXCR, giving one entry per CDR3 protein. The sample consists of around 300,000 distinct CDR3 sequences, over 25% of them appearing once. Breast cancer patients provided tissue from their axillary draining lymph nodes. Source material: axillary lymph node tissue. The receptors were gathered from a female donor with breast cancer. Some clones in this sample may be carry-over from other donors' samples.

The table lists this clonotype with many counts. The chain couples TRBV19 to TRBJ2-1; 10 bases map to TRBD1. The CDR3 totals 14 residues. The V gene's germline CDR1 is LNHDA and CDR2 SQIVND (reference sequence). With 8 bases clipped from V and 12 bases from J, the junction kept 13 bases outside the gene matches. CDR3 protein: CASRSRDRGMGQFF. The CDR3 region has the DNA TGTGCCAGTCGATCAAGGGACAGGGGAATGGGGCAGTTCTTC.

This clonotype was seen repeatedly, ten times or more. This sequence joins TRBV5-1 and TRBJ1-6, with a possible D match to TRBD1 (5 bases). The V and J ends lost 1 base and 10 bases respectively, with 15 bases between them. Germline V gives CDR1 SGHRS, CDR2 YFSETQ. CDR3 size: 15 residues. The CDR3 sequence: CASSLWGPPGSPLHF. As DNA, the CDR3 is TGCGCCAGCAGCTTGTGGGGCCCCCCTGGGTCACCCCTCCACTTT. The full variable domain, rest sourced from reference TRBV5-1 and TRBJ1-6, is KAGVTQTPRYLIKTRGQQVTLSCSPISGHRSVSWYQQTPGQGLQFLFEYFSETQRNKGNFPGRFSGRQFSNSRSEMNVSTLELGDSALYLCASSLWGPPGSPLHFGNGTRLTVT.

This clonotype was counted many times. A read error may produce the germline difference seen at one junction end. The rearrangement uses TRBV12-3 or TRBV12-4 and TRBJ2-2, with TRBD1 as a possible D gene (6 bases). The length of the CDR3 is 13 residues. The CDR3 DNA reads TGTGCCAGCAGCTTAGGGGGAACCGGGGAGCTGTTTTTT. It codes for CASSLGGTGELFF.

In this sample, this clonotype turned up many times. Here the CDR3 reads CASSPRLGVRNEQFF. The DNA of the CDR3 is TGCGCCAGCAGCCCACGGTTGGGCGTACGCAATGAGCAGTTCTTC. The chain links TRBV4-1 to TRBJ2-1; D unclear. The V gene's germline CDR1 is MGHRA and CDR2 YSYEKL. With 4 bases removed from V and 6 bases from J, the gap between germline ends came to 16 bases. The CDR3 sequence is 15 residues long.

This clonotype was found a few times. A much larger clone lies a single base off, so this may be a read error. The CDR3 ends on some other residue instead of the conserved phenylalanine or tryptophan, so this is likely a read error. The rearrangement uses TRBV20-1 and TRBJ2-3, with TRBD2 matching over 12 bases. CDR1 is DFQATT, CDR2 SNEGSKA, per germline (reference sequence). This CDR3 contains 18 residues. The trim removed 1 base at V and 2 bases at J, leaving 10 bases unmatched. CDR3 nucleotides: TGCAGTGCTAGAGCCGCCTTTCTAGCGGGAGGGTACACAGATACGCAGTATTCT. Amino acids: CSARAAFLAGGYTDTQYS.

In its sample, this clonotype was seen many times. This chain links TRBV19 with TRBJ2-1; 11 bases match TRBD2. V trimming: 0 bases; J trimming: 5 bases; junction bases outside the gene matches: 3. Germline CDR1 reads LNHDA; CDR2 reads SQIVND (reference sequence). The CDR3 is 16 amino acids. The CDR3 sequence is CASSIELAGGHNEQFF. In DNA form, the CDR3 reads TGTGCCAGTAGTATAGAGCTAGCGGGAGGTCACAATGAGCAGTTCTTC.

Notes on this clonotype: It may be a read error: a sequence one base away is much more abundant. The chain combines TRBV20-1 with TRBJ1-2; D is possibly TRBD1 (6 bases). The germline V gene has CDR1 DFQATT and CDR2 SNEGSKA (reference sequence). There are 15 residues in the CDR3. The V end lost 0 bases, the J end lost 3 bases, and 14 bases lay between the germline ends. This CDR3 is CSARDTPTGYYGYTF. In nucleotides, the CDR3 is TGCAGTGCTAGAGATACCCCCACAGGGTACTATGGCTACACCTTC.

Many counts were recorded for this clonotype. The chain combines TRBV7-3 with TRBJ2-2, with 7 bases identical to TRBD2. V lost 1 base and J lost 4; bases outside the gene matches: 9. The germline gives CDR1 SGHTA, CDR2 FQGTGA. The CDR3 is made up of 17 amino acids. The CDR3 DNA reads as TGTGCCAGCAGCTTAAATGGTGCGGGAGCGGTCACCGGGGAGCTGTTTTTT. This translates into CASSLNGAGAVTGELFF.